These T cell receptor beta chains were read from a single sample in a study of T cell repertoires in ileal Crohn's disease. The method was immunoSEQ multiplex PCR; TCRdb's version includes in-frame clones alone and lacks a portion of them. The table has about 7,200 clones, about 83% seen once. Sample: ileal tissue. Every receptor here comes from an adult with Crohn's disease. CDR3s include the opening cysteine and the closing phenylalanine or tryptophan. Fields, in order: V gene, clone size, D gene, J gene, CDR3 protein, CDR3 DNA. A D gene is named only where the DNA matches it firmly. Rows give clone size only sometimes, using once, few, many, or a class for an expanded clone.

TRBV9	-	-	TRBJ2-2	CASSVMGGSVGELFF	TGTGCCAGCAGCGTAATGGGCGGTAGTGTCGGGGAGCTGTTTTTT
TRBV7-9	-	-	TRBJ2-3	CASSLDGGGTDTQYF	TGTGCCAGCAGCCTGGATGGGGGTGGCACAGATACGCAGTATTTT
TRBV18	-	TRBD1	TRBJ2-6	CASSPYRGNSGANVLTF	TGTGCCAGCTCACCATACAGGGGCAACTCTGGGGCCAACGTCCTGACTTTC
TRBV4-2	-	-	TRBJ1-3	CASSQARASGNTIYF	TGTGCCAGCAGCCAAGCCCGGGCCTCTGGAAACACCATATATTTT
TRBV6-1	once	-	TRBJ2-1	CASRQGGIQFEQFF	TGTGCCAGCAGGCAGGGGGGGATACAATTTGAGCAGTTCTTC
TRBV15	-	-	TRBJ1-1	CATSLDRREAFF	TGTGCCACCAGCTTGGACAGACGAGAAGCTTTCTTT
TRBV11-3	once	TRBD2	TRBJ2-1	CASSWGGRNEQFF	TGTGCCAGCAGCTGGGGGGGACGCAATGAGCAGTTCTTC
TRBV5-1	-	-	TRBJ1-3	CASSWTTGSSSSGNTIYF	TGCGCCAGCAGCTGGACCACAGGGTCCAGCAGCTCTGGAAACACCATATATTTT
TRBV5-6	-	-	TRBJ1-2	CASSRYGHSFNYGYTF	TGTGCCAGCAGCCGATATGGACACAGCTTTAACTATGGCTACACCTTC
TRBV9	-	-	TRBJ2-4	CASSVSSAKNIQYF	TGTGCCAGCAGCGTGTCCTCGGCCAAAAACATTCAGTACTTC